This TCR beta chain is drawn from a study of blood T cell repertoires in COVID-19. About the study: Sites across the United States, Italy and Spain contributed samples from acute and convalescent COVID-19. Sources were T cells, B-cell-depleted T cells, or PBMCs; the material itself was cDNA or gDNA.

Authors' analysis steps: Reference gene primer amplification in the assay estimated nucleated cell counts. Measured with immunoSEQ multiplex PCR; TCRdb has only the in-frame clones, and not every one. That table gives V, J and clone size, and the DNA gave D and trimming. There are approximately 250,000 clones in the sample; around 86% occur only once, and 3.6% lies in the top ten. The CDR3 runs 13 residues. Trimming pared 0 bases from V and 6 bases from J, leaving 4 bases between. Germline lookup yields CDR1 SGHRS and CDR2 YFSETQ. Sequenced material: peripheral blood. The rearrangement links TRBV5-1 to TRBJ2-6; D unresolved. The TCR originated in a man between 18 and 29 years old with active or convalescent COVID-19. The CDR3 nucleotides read TGCGCCAGCAGCTTGGGACAGGCCAACGTCCTGACTTTC. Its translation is CASSLGQANVLTF.